The 20 T cell receptor beta chains presented below share a single source sample, sequenced in a study of cytomegalovirus exposure and HLA in healthy donors. PCR involved 60 Vbeta and 13 Jbeta primers. Clones were read by immunoSEQ multiplex PCR, and TCRdb kept only the in-frame ones, dropping some. The sample contains 150,000 to 200,000 clones, over 60% of which appear only once. The source material was PBMCs. These receptors all come from a man aged 18-30 years in good health and CMV-seronegative.

This chain uses TRBV9 with TRBJ2-3, with 13 nucleotides matching TRBD2. With 4 bases clipped from V and 0 bases from J, the junction kept 5 bases outside the gene matches. Germline CDR1 SGDLS, CDR2 YYNGEE. The CDR3 is 17 residues long. Here the CDR3 reads CASSPRLAGGSTDTQYF. Written as DNA, the CDR3 is TGTGCCAGCAGCCCCAGACTAGCGGGGGGTAGCACAGATACGCAGTATTTT.

About this clone itself: Compared with germline, one end of the junction differs, possibly owing to a read error. The chain links TRBV14 to TRBJ2-2; 9 bases are shared with TRBD2. Germline lookup yields CDR1 SGHDN and CDR2 FVKESK. The CDR3 extends over 16 amino acids. CDR3 nucleotides: TGTGCCAGCAGCCAGCGTGGACTAGCGAAAACCGGGGAGCTGTTTTTT. It specifies CASSQRGLAKTGELFF.

This clone turned up a few times. The genes are TRBV6-1 and TRBJ2-7, with TRBD1 matching over 7 bases. V shed 1 base, J shed 2 bases, and the junction held 5 bases outside the gene matches. Germline CDR1 reads MNHNS; CDR2 reads SASEGT. The CDR3 is 15 amino acids. The CDR3 loop is CASSEGDRSAYEQYF. CDR3 in DNA: TGTGCCAGCAGTGAAGGGGACAGATCTGCCTACGAGCAGTACTTC.

This clone is a singleton in its sample. V and J are TRBV28 and TRBJ1-3, with D maybe TRBD1 (6 bases). Trimming took off 7 bases at V and 1 base at J, with 14 bases between the two ends. Per germline, CDR1 MDHEN and CDR2 SYDVKM. This CDR3 comprises 15 residues. CDR3 nucleotide sequence: TGTGCCAGCAACGGACAGCGTACTTCTGGAAACACCATATATTTT. Translating it yields CASNGQRTSGNTIYF. The full variable domain, in which reference TRBV28 and TRBJ1-3 provide the parts outside the CDR3, is DVKVTQSSRYLVKRTGEKVFLECVQDMDHENMFWYRQDPGLGLRLIYFSYDVKMKEKGDIPEGYSVSREKKERFSLILESASTNQTSMYLCASNGQRTSGNTIYFGEGSWLTVV.

The genes are TRBV2 and TRBJ2-7; D is possibly TRBD1 (5 bases). The CDR3 has 12 residues. Germline values: CDR1 SNHLY, CDR2 FYNNEI. V was pared by 7 bases and J by 2 bases, with 9 bases between. The CDR3: CASKDTTYEQYF. Here the CDR3 DNA reads TGTGCCAGCAAGGACACAACCTACGAGCAGTACTTC.

The rearrangement joins TRBV14 to TRBJ2-7; D remains unclear. Germline-derived CDR1 and CDR2 are SGHDN and FVKESK. V was pared by 4 bases and J by 0 bases, with 13 bases between. The CDR3 length is 15 residues. In nucleotides, the CDR3 is TGTGCCAGCAGCCCCCGACTGAAGAGCTCCTACGAGCAGTACTTC. Protein product: CASSPRLKSSYEQYF.

This chain connects TRBV19 to TRBJ2-1; 7 bases align to TRBD2. CDR3 length: 15 amino acids. J was trimmed by 6 bases and V by 6 bases; bases with no gene match: 11. Per germline, CDR1 LNHDA and CDR2 SQIVND (reference sequence). CDR3 DNA sequence: TGTGCCAGTAGATTGGGGCGGGAGAATTTCAATGAGCAGTTCTTC. Its translation is CASRLGRENFNEQFF.

This clone was counted a single time. J is TRBJ2-5 and V is TRBV30; D gene unclear. The CDR3 is 11 residues long. V was cut by 3 bases and J by 7 bases, with 9 bases left in between. Germline loops: CDR1 GTSNPN, CDR2 SVGIG (reference sequence). The CDR3 bases are TGTGCCTGGAGACTCCTTGGGACCCAGTACTTC. Amino acid sequence: CAWRLLGTQYF.

This sequence joins TRBV19 and TRBJ1-5; the D gene is possibly TRBD1 (5 bases). The V end lost 7 bases, the J end lost 2 bases, and 12 bases lay between the germline ends. This CDR3 is 14 amino acids long. Germline V gene sequence: CDR1 LNHDA, CDR2 SQIVND (reference sequence). The CDR3 DNA sequence: TGTGCCAGTAAGGGCAGGGCGCGCAATCAGCCCCAGCATTTT. It yields the protein CASKGRARNQPQHF.

This clone was detected only once. The chain recombines TRBV5-1 with TRBJ2-3; TRBD2 matches at 8 bases. V shed 4 bases and J 2 bases; nucleotides not matched to a gene: 9. CDR1 and CDR2 (germline): SGHRS, YFSETQ. CDR3 size: 16 residues. This CDR3 reads CASSAGLATNTDTQYF. The CDR3 DNA sequence: TGCGCCAGCAGCGCCGGACTAGCCACTAACACAGATACGCAGTATTTT.

The chain has TRBV2 and TRBJ1-1; D ambiguous. Germline CDR1 and CDR2: SNHLY and FYNNEI. V lost 8 bases, J lost 1 base, and 11 bases lay in between. This CDR3 is built from 13 residues. CDR3 sequence: CASQRRPNTEAFF. The CDR3 DNA reads as TGTGCCAGCCAGAGGAGGCCGAACACTGAAGCTTTCTTT.

In this sample, this clone turned up a few times. The gene calls are TRBV4-2 and TRBJ2-1; 7 nucleotides line up with TRBD2. Unmatched junction bases numbered 8, after V lost 3 bases and J lost 0 bases. Germline-derived CDR1 and CDR2 are LGHNA and YNFKEQ. The CDR3 contains 17 residues. This CDR3 is CASSQKRDYRSYNEQFF. The CDR3 DNA reads TGTGCCAGCAGCCAGAAACGGGACTACCGCTCCTACAATGAGCAGTTCTTC.

V usage is TRBV6-5 and J usage is TRBJ2-1, with TRBD2 matching over 12 bases. Germline CDR1 reads MNHEY; CDR2 reads SVGAGI. CDR3 length equals 15 residues. V shed 4 bases and J 7 bases; nucleotides not matched to a gene: 5. The CDR3 spells CASSWLAGGRNEQFF. DNA for the CDR3: TGTGCCAGCAGTTGGCTAGCGGGGGGGCGGAATGAGCAGTTCTTC.

A few counts support this clone. The chain couples TRBV4-2 to TRBJ1-1; D is ambiguous. Trimming removed 1 base at V and 2 bases at J, with 8 bases between. The CDR3 spans 14 residues. Per germline, CDR1 LGHNA and CDR2 YNFKEQ. Here the CDR3 reads CASSQGTYNTEAFF. The DNA for the CDR3 is TGTGCCAGCAGCCAAGGTACATATAACACTGAAGCTTTCTTT.

The chain carries TRBV10-2 and TRBJ1-1, with 8 bases that match TRBD1. The CDR3 has 15 amino acids. Germline assignment: CDR1 WSHSY and CDR2 SAAADI. The V segment lost 6 bases and the J segment 13 bases; nucleotides outside the gene matches: 19. In nucleotides, the CDR3 is TGCGCCAGCAGACCCAGCGGACAGGGTGGTACTGGGGGTTTCTTT. Amino acid sequence: CASRPSGQGGTGGFF.

DNA for the CDR3: TGTGCCAGTAGTATACAGGGGGTACAGACTGAAGCTTTCTTT. It specifies CASSIQGVQTEAFF. V gene TRBV19 combines with J gene TRBJ1-1; 7 bases map to TRBD1. V dropped 2 bases and J dropped 5; count of bases not matched to a gene: 5. The CDR3 contains 14 residues. The germline V gene has CDR1 LNHDA and CDR2 SQIVND (reference sequence).

The rearrangement links TRBV7-8 to TRBJ1-2; 11 bases line up with TRBD1. In germline, CDR1 is SGHVS, CDR2 FQNEAQ. Trimming at V came to 5 bases and at J to 6 bases, leaving 11 bases not matched to a gene. The CDR3 consists of 16 residues. CDR3 in DNA: TGTGCCAGCAGCGCTGTTGGGGACAGGGGGTCGGATGGCTACACCTTC. It encodes CASSAVGDRGSDGYTF.

This clone was detected a few times. One junction end disagrees with the germline gene, perhaps due to a read error. V is TRBV6-6 and J is TRBJ2-1, with D maybe TRBD2 (5 bases). The CDR3 covers 15 residues. Germline V gene lookup returns CDR1 MNHNY and CDR2 SVGAGI (reference sequence). CDR3 protein: CASKNPGSSSNEQFF. CDR3 DNA sequence: TGTGCCAGCAAAAACCCGGGGTCATCCTCCAATGAGCAGTTCTTC.

This sequence joins TRBV10-3 and TRBJ1-1; 7 positions agree with TRBD1. The CDR3 sequence is 17 residues long. V shed 3 bases, J shed 1 base, and the junction held 11 bases outside the gene matches. Germline V CDR1 and CDR2: ENHRY, SYGVKD. The CDR3 loop reads CAISDPDRVKGNTEAFF. For the CDR3, the DNA is TGTGCCATCAGTGACCCCGACAGGGTAAAGGGGAACACTGAAGCTTTCTTT.

This chain uses TRBV19 with TRBJ1-4; D is possibly TRBD1 (5 bases). From germline, CDR1 is LNHDA and CDR2 SQIVND (reference sequence). V was pared by 3 bases and J by 4 bases, with 12 bases between. This CDR3 has 15 amino acids. In nucleotides, the CDR3 is TGTGCCAGTAGTATTAGGGGAAGTGATAATGAAAAACTGTTTTTT. This translates into CASSIRGSDNEKLFF.